This T cell receptor beta chain was profiled in a study of blood T cell repertoires in COVID-19. The overall study: From the United States, Italy and Spain came samples of acute and convalescent COVID-19.

Some clones are missing from TCRdb's copy, which holds only in-frame ones; the method was immunoSEQ multiplex PCR. The sample has roughly 300,000 clones, around 84% seen once. The germline CDR1 and CDR2 sequences are SGHAT and FQNNGV. This CDR3 region has 14 residues. Trimming pared 2 bases from V and 4 bases from J, leaving 9 bases between. This TCR was recovered from a human donor with COVID-19, enrolled during active disease. The donor label of this sample is uncertain. V usage is TRBV11-2 and J usage is TRBJ2-1; a weak D match, TRBD2 (6 bases). Sequenced material: peripheral blood. The CDR3 bases are TGTGCCAGCAGCTTATCGGGACTTTACAATGAGCAGTTCTTC. Translation gives CASSLSGLYNEQFF. The whole variable domain, remainder taken from reference TRBV11-2 and TRBJ2-1, is EAGVAQSPRYKIIEKRQSVAFWCNPISGHATLYWYQQILGQGPKLLIQFQNNGVVDDSQLPKDRFSAERLKGVDSTLKIQPAKLEDSAVYLCASSLSGLYNEQFFGPGTRLTVL.